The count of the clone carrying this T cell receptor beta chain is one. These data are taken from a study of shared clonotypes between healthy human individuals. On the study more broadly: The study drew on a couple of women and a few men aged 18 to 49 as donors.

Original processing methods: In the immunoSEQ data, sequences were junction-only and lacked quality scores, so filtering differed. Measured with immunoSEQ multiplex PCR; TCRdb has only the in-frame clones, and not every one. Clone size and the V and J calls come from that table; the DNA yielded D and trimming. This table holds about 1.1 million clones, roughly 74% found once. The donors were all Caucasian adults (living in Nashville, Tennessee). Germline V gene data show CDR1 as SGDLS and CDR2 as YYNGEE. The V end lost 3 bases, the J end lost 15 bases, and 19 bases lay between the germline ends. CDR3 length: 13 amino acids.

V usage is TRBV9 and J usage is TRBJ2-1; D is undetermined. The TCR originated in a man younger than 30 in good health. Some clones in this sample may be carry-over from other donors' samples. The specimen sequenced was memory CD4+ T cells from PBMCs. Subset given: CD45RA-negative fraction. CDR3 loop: CASSANPVLRRFF. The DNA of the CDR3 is TGTGCCAGCAGCGCCAACCCGGTCCTCCGGCGGTTCTTC. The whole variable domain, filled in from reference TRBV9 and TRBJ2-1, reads DSGVTQTPKHLITATGQRVTLRCSPRSGDLSVYWYQQSLDQGLQFLIQYYNGEERAKGNILERFSAQQFPDLHSELNLSSLELGDSALYFCASSANPVLRRFFGPGTRLTVL.